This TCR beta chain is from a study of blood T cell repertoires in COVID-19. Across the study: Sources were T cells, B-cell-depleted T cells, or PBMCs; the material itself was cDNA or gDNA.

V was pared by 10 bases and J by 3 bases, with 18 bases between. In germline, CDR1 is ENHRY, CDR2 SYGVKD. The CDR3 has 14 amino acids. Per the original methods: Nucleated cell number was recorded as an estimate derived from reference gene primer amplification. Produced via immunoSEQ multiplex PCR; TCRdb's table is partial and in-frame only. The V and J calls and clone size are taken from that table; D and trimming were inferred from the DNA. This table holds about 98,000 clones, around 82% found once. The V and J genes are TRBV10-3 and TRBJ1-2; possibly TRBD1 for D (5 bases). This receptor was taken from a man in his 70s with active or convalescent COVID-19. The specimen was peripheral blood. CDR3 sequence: CATTPGLGDYGYTF. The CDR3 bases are TGTGCCACGACCCCAGGGCTAGGAGACTATGGCTACACCTTC.